This record covers a single TCR beta chain. This receptor's antigen is unknown. The input lacks base qualities; no much larger clone sits a single base away. CDR1 and CDR2, looked up from the germline V gene, are SGHVS and FQNEAQ. Taken from cysteine to phenylalanine, the CDR3 has 14 residues. Only the CDR3 DNA stays, 42 bases, in frame from base 1. Clipping removes 6 bases from V and 3 bases from J, with 7 as the unmatched junction base count. The data originate from a study of blood T cells in healthy people across ages (dated by TCRdb to about 2015). The study in broad terms: In model experiments, template switching captured roughly one uniquely barcoded TCR beta cDNA molecule for every two T cells. To track age-related changes in TCR beta repertoire diversity, the study relied on deep sequencing normalized with unique cDNA molecular identifiers. The donors were split into four age groups: young (average about 16 years), middle-aged (39), aged (62) and long-lived (roughly 80). Donors of different ages were randomly distributed across sequencing lanes to avoid experimental bias. Using the same blood draw, the study looked at two additional independent replicas of 1 million unique cDNA reads for two donors, one aged 18 to 29 and the other aged 80 or older.

Study-wide conclusions, independent of this receptor: Estimates of total diversity from one million sequenced T cells were regarded as lower bounds and underestimates. Compared with the aged group, the long-lived group had more naive CD4+ T cells, fewer expanded clones and increased TCR diversity, a pattern suggesting age selection. Since profiling was done on bulk unsorted PBMCs, naive and antigen-experienced compartments could not be conclusively compared. The CMV infection status of donors was not known, potentially confounding age-related changes in expanded clonotypes. A strong correlation was found between observed TCR beta diversity and the percentage of naive T cells measured by flow cytometry. As age increased, observed TCR beta diversity per million T cells dropped in a roughly linear way, and a significant reduction was already evident by age roughly 36.

Libraries came from 5' RACE. The sample was run on an Illumina HiSeq 2500. A second PCR of about 7 to 12 cycles was run with a J-beta primer mix and a sample-barcoded 5' primer. A template-switch 5' adaptor carrying 12 random nucleotides introduced a unique molecular identifier onto each TCR beta cDNA molecule. At least 2.5 million CDR3-containing paired-end reads were obtained from each sample. All of the RNA was converted into first-strand cDNA using the Mint cDNA synthesis kit, with a TRBC-specific oligonucleotide serving as the primer. Following uracil-DNA glycosylase treatment, a first 18-cycle PCR with universal primers M1SS and BC2_uni_R was performed on all cDNA. The study's own analysis went as follows. For normalization, 1 million high-quality reads were randomly selected from each sample, with every read carrying a distinct molecular identifier. Instead of being binned into consensus sequences, reads with shared molecular identifiers were discarded. MiTCR, with a Q25 quality threshold and the strictest error-elimination algorithm, was used for CDR3 identification, clonotype clustering and error correction. A nonparametric unseen species model using Euler transformation provided a lower-bound estimate of total TCR beta diversity. The public reads were reprocessed in TCRdb via fastp at Q25 and MiXCR, keeping in-frame beta chains. Each CDR3 protein appears once, grouped with its most common genes and DNA. TCRdb's processing, not the authors' own work, is the source of the V and J calls. Recorded for this sample are about a million distinct CDR3 sequences; just over 50% of them occurred a single time. Clones ranked in the top ten supply about 21% of the sample.

Systemically healthy Caucasian individuals from Russia, approximately 39 in total and aged roughly 6 to 90 years, were included as donors. Each donor gave ten milliliters of peripheral blood, collected into EDTA-treated Vacutainer tubes. Ficoll-Paque density-gradient centrifugation was used to isolate PBMCs, with at least 6.5 million per sample. Total RNA was extracted from PBMCs with Trizol reagent, with at least 5.5 micrograms obtained per sample. Naive CD45RAhigh/CD27high T cell percentages were measured by flow cytometry on a PBMC aliquot from every donor. This chain is built from TRBV7-8 and TRBJ1-1; a stretch of 7 junction bases matches TRBD1. The clonotype originates from a woman aged 55-69 years in good health. The sequenced sample was blood. The CDR3: CASSPDRADTEAFF. The bases read TGTGCCAGCAGTCCCGACAGGGCGGACACTGAAGCTTTCTTT. The reference TRBV7-8 and TRBJ1-1 proteins fill in what lies around the CDR3, so the full variable domain reads GAGVSQSPRYKVAKRGQDVALRCDPISGHVSLFWYQQALGQGPEFLTYFQNEAQLDKSGLPSDRFFAERPEGSVSTLKIQRTQQEDSAVYLCASSPDRADTEAFFGQGTRLTVV.